This note documents a single T cell receptor (beta chain) sequence. What it binds is not known. CDR1 MNHNS and CDR2 SASEGT come from the germline V gene. Germline trimming cut 6 bases from V and 0 bases from J; bases unmatched to any gene: 5. The CDR3 extends over 15 amino acids. The data were taken from a study of CD8 T cells in ankylosing spondylitis. Study-level points and caveats: There were earlier reports of some motif variants in reactive arthritis synovial fluid and blood. Made up of under 10 highly homologous variants, a TCR beta motif appeared characteristic of ankylosing spondylitis blood. Within matched ankylosing spondylitis synovial fluid, disease-linked clones were reportedly significantly enriched.

Generation of TCR beta libraries employed quantitative 5'-RACE incorporating molecular barcodes. Each CDR3 protein is one row after TCRdb ran MiXCR on the 5' RACE reads. Among 250,000 to 350,000 distinct CDR3 sequences listed, 20% to 25% were seen once. Source material: blood, either unsorted or a sorted T cell fraction (not recorded which). The receptor was derived from a female donor with ankylosing spondylitis or in good health (not recorded which). V is TRBV6-1 and J is TRBJ1-5, with 7 positions matching TRBD1. CDR3 DNA: TGTGCCAGCAGGGGGACAGCGTATAGCAATCAGCCCCAGCATTTT. This gives the protein CASRGTAYSNQPQHF.